These T cell receptor beta chains were read from a single sample in a study of blood T cell repertoires in COVID-19. This table comes from immunoSEQ multiplex PCR, and its TCRdb copy is limited to in-frame clones, with some not included. Of fewer than 500,000 clones in the sample, 75% to 90% are singletons; the top ten hold 1.4%. Sample: peripheral blood. The receptors come from a woman aged 25-40 years with active or convalescent COVID-19. The CDR3 runs from the conserved cysteine through the conserved F or W. A D gene is named only where the DNA matches it firmly. The size field is filled for only some rows; it gives once, few, many or a size class.

length: 14; V: TRBV18; J: TRBJ2-1; D: TRBD1; size: .; DNA: TGTGCCAGCTCACCGGGACAGGGATTCAATGAGCAGTTCTTC; CDR3: CASSPGQGFNEQFF
length: 16; V: TRBV4-2; J: TRBJ2-2; D: TRBD2; size: .; DNA: TGTGCCAGCAGCCAAGAGTCTAGCGGGAACACCGGGGAGCTGTTTTTT; CDR3: CASSQESSGNTGELFF
length: 17; V: TRBV4-1; J: TRBJ1-4; D: TRBD1; size: few; DNA: TGCGCCAGCAGCCAAATAATACAGGGGATAGGGGATGAAAAACTGTTTTTT; CDR3: CASSQIIQGIGDEKLFF
length: 17; V: TRBV3-1/TRBV3-2; J: TRBJ2-3; D: TRBD1; size: few; DNA: TGTGCCAGCAGCTACCGAATTGGGACAGGGGTGACAGATACGCAGTATTTT; CDR3: CASSYRIGTGVTDTQYF
length: 16; V: TRBV23-1; J: TRBJ1-2; D: .; size: few; DNA: TGCGCCAGCAGTCAATCTTCCGTTGCGCCATTTCATGGCTACACCTTC; CDR3: CASSQSSVAPFHGYTF
length: 13; V: TRBV7-6; J: TRBJ1-2; D: .; size: .; DNA: TGTGCCAGCAGCTTCGCGGGGAGTAGCGGCTACACCTTC; CDR3: CASSFAGSSGYTF
length: 14; V: TRBV30; J: TRBJ2-5; D: .; size: .; DNA: TGTGCCTGGAGTGGGTGGGGCAACCAAGAGACCCAGTACTTC; CDR3: CAWSGWGNQETQYF
length: 15; V: TRBV5-6; J: TRBJ2-7; D: .; size: .; DNA: TGTGCCAGCAGCTTGGGACAGTTTTCCTCCTACGAGCAGTACTTC; CDR3: CASSLGQFSSYEQYF
length: 13; V: TRBV12-3/TRBV12-4; J: TRBJ1-1; D: .; size: .; DNA: TGTGCCAGCAGTTTACAGGGCAGCACTGAAGCTTTCTTT; CDR3: CASSLQGSTEAFF
length: 15; V: TRBV6-5; J: TRBJ1-5; D: .; size: once; DNA: TGTGCCAGCAGTTACTCGCTAGGGGGCAATCAGCCCCAGCATTTT; CDR3: CASSYSLGGNQPQHF
length: 15; V: TRBV24-1; J: TRBJ2-1; D: .; size: .; DNA: TGTGCCACCAGTGAACAGGGTGGACCGTACAATGAGCAGTTCTTC; CDR3: CATSEQGGPYNEQFF
length: 13; V: TRBV14; J: TRBJ2-7; D: .; size: .; DNA: TGTGCCAGCAGCCAAGTCGCGGGATACGAGCAGTACTTC; CDR3: CASSQVAGYEQYF
length: 13; V: TRBV29-1; J: TRBJ2-1; D: TRBD1; size: few; DNA: TGCAGCGTTATTGCCAGGGGGTACAATGAGCAGTTCTTC; CDR3: CSVIARGYNEQFF
length: 14; V: TRBV19; J: TRBJ2-7; D: TRBD1; size: .; DNA: TGTGCCAGTAGTTCCCCGGGACAGATCTACGAGCAGTACTTC; CDR3: CASSSPGQIYEQYF
length: 14; V: TRBV2; J: TRBJ1-1; D: TRBD1; size: .; DNA: TGTGCCAGCCGGGTCCCACAGGGGACCACTGAAGCTTTCTTT; CDR3: CASRVPQGTTEAFF
length: 11; V: TRBV23-1; J: TRBJ2-5; D: .; size: .; DNA: TGCGCCAGCCGTCCCTTGGAGACCCAGTACTTC; CDR3: CASRPLETQYF